Presented here are 7 T cell receptor beta chains from one specimen sequenced in a study of shared clonotypes between healthy human individuals. Positive CCR7 selection of CD45RO-negative cells yielded the naive CD8 cells, and terminally differentiated effector memory CD45RA+ cells were excluded. The table came from immunoSEQ multiplex PCR; TCRdb's copy has only in-frame clones and leaves some out. Here the sample spans some 2 million clones, about 95% being singletons. Input material: naive CD8+ T cells sorted from blood. The source of these receptors is a man aged 18 to 35 in good health.

With regard to this clone: The same CDR3 arises from other DNA sequences in this sample as well. The chain carries TRBV7-9 and TRBJ1-1; a possible D gene is TRBD1 (5 bases). The CDR3 contains 15 residues. Germline V CDR1 and CDR2: SEHNR, FQNEAQ (reference sequence). V was pared by 1 base and J by 1 base, with 10 bases between. This chain's CDR3 is CASSLGQGTNTEAFF. The CDR3 DNA is TGTGCCAGCAGCTTAGGGCAGGGAACGAACACTGAAGCTTTCTTT.

The rearrangement links TRBV6-5 to TRBJ1-1; the D gene is possibly TRBD1 (5 bases). The CDR3 loop spans 14 amino acids. V lost 10 bases and J lost 8, with 23 bases in between. Germline V gives CDR1 MNHEY, CDR2 SVGAGI. The CDR3 spells CATAVIGGFPEAFF. The CDR3 region has the DNA TGTGCCACTGCGGTCATCGGGGGGTTTCCCGAAGCTTTCTTT.

Details on this clone: Other nucleotide sequences in the sample specify the same CDR3. The chain couples TRBV6-5 to TRBJ2-1; possible D gene TRBD2, 6 bases. This CDR3 has 14 residues. The V and J ends lost 0 bases and 10 bases respectively, with 13 bases between them. Germline loops: CDR1 MNHEY, CDR2 SVGAGI. The CDR3 protein is CASSYSGEANEQFF. The CDR3, as DNA: TGTGCCAGCAGTTACTCAGGGGAGGCTAACGAGCAGTTCTTC.

This clone was observed a single time. J is TRBJ2-7 and V is TRBV6-5, with 9 bases fitting TRBD2. The germline CDR1 and CDR2 sequences are MNHEY and SVGAGI. V was clipped by 4 bases and J by 3 bases; unmatched bases: 4. This CDR3 comprises 14 residues. CDR3 sequence (DNA): TGTGCCAGCAGTTCGGTAGCGGGAGACTACGAGCAGTACTTC. It is translated as CASSSVAGDYEQYF.

Comments on this clone: This sample also contains other DNA sequences that code for the same CDR3. The chain uses TRBV28 and TRBJ1-6, with 11 nucleotides matching TRBD1. The J segment lost 6 bases and the V segment lost 2 bases, leaving 0 bases of the junction unmatched. This CDR3 has 15 amino acids. CDR1 is MDHEN and CDR2 is SYDVKM in the germline V gene. In nucleotides, the CDR3 is TGTGCCAGCAGTTTAGGGACAGGGGGTAATTCACCCCTCCACTTT. It is translated as CASSLGTGGNSPLHF.

CDR3 in amino acids: CASSYSEGRIYGYTF. CDR3 coding DNA: TGTGCCAGCAGTTACTCTGAGGGGCGCATTTATGGCTACACCTTC. The chain links TRBV6-5 to TRBJ1-2, with D possibly being TRBD1 (5 bases). CDR3 length equals 15 residues. The germline V gene encodes CDR1 MNHEY and CDR2 SVGAGI. V was pared by 0 bases and J by 5 bases, with 13 bases between.

V and J are TRBV7-8 and TRBJ2-3; either TRBD1 or TRBD2 may fit D (5 bases each). Looked up from germline, CDR1 is SGHVS and CDR2 is FQNEAQ. The CDR3 has 13 residues. Trimming took off 7 bases at V and 3 bases at J, with 11 bases between the two ends. The CDR3 nucleotides read TGTGCCAGCACTTCGGGGCGAACAGATACGCAGTATTTT. Translating gives CASTSGRTDTQYF.